The 17 T cell receptor beta chains listed next were all sequenced from one sample in a study of T cells after yellow fever vaccination. A single record per CDR3 protein comes from TCRdb applying MiXCR to the 5' RACE reads. The repertoire holds approximately 70,000 distinct CDR3 sequences, with approximately 6.1% as singletons. The sequencing used CD8+ T cells sorted from PBMCs, collected about 49 days after the first yellow fever vaccination. The receptors derive from a young man who received the YFV17D yellow fever vaccine.

This clonotype was seen more than once but under ten times. CDR3 loop: CASSGSINQPQHF. CDR3 coding DNA: TGTGCCAGTTCGGGGTCGATTAATCAGCCCCAGCATTTT. This chain connects TRBV19 to TRBJ1-5; D gene unclear. The CDR3 contains 13 residues. Germline assignment: CDR1 LNHDA and CDR2 SQIVND (reference sequence). With 8 bases removed from V and 4 bases from J, the gap between germline ends came to 12 bases.

Here the CDR3 reads CASSQDRSNTGELFF. The CDR3 DNA sequence: TGTGCCAGCAGCCAGGACCGCTCGAACACCGGGGAGCTGTTTTTT. J is TRBJ2-2 and V is TRBV7-2; unclear D gene. The V and J ends lost 5 bases and 0 bases respectively, with 10 bases between them. From germline, CDR1 is SGHTA and CDR2 FQGNSA. The CDR3 totals 15 residues.

Ten or more counts support this clonotype. The chain combines TRBV15 with TRBJ1-1, with TRBD1 identical over 8 bases. The CDR3 contains 14 residues. J lost 6 bases, V lost 7 bases, and 10 bases had no gene match. Germline CDR1 LNHNV, CDR2 YYDKDF (reference sequence). This CDR3 is CATTIRGQSAEAFF. CDR3 bases: TGTGCCACCACCATCAGGGGGCAGAGCGCTGAAGCTTTCTTT.

This clonotype occurred many times. The chain links TRBV12-3 or TRBV12-4 to TRBJ2-5; 7 bases align to TRBD2. With V trimmed by 10 bases and J by 4 bases, 15 bases remained unmatched. The CDR3 length is 15 residues. DNA of the CDR3: TGTGCCACCTCTTTGGGACTATCAACGGGAGAGACCCAGTACTTC. This sequence encodes CATSLGLSTGETQYF.

The chain joins TRBV5-6 to TRBJ2-3; TRBD2 matches at 8 bases. Germline V CDR1 and CDR2: SGHDT, YYEEEE. V shed 9 bases and J 5 bases; nucleotides not matched to a gene: 11. The CDR3 runs 14 residues. The CDR3 sequence: CATSGGGRKDTQYF. In DNA, the CDR3 is TGTGCCACCTCGGGAGGGGGGCGCAAAGATACGCAGTATTTT.

Many counts were recorded for this clonotype. The chain recombines TRBV5-1 with TRBJ1-6, with 7 bases identical to TRBD1. Germline V gene sequence: CDR1 SGHRS, CDR2 YFSETQ. The trim removed 1 base at V and 1 base at J, leaving 5 bases unmatched. The CDR3 runs 17 residues. CDR3 coding DNA: TGCGCCAGCAGCTTGCGCCAGGGGGAGTCCTATAATTCACCCCTCCACTTT. Protein product: CASSLRQGESYNSPLHF.

This clonotype was observed many times. The gene calls are TRBV14 and TRBJ2-2, with D uncertain. Deletions cut 2 bases from V and 6 bases from J, with 16 bases between. This CDR3 is built from 16 residues. Germline V gene data show CDR1 as SGHDN and CDR2 as FVKESK. For the CDR3, the DNA is TGTGCCAGCAGCCAACTATCAAGGCAGGTCCCCGGGGAGCTGTTTTTT. Encoded protein: CASSQLSRQVPGELFF.

The chain carries TRBV13 and TRBJ2-1; D ambiguous. V lost 3 bases, J lost 3 bases, and 6 bases lay in between. Germline loops: CDR1 PRHDT, CDR2 FYEKMQ (reference sequence). The CDR3 is 13 amino acids. In DNA, the CDR3 is TGTGCCAGCAGCTTCGCTAGCTACAATGAGCAGTTCTTC. Protein product: CASSFASYNEQFF.

This clonotype has ten or more counts. This rearrangement joins TRBV5-1 to TRBJ2-1, with a weak D call TRBD1 (5 bases). Trimming took off 3 bases at V and 4 bases at J, with 8 bases between the two ends. The CDR3 sequence is 13 residues long. The germline V gene encodes CDR1 SGHRS and CDR2 YFSETQ. The CDR3 DNA sequence: TGCGCCAGCAGCTCGACAGTTTACAATGAGCAGTTCTTC. Its translation: CASSSTVYNEQFF. Based on the CDR3 plus reference TRBV5-1 and TRBJ2-1, the full variable domain is KAGVTQTPRYLIKTRGQQVTLSCSPISGHRSVSWYQQTPGQGLQFLFEYFSETQRNKGNFPGRFSGRQFSNSRSEMNVSTLELGDSALYLCASSSTVYNEQFFGPGTRLTVL.

The DNA for the CDR3 is TGTGCCAGCAGCGTGGGACTAGCGGGGGGACTGGAGCAGTTCTTC. It specifies CASSVGLAGGLEQFF. The rearrangement uses TRBV7-9 and TRBJ2-1; 15 nucleotides line up with TRBD2. Germline V CDR1 and CDR2: SEHNR, FQNEAQ (reference sequence). The junction had 6 bases not matched to a gene; V was cut back by 5 bases and J by 10 bases. This CDR3 has 15 amino acids.

This clonotype has only a few counts. This chain connects TRBV4-1 to TRBJ2-5; D is undetermined. The germline V gene encodes CDR1 MGHRA and CDR2 YSYEKL. The V gene lost 1 base and the J gene lost 4 bases, with 7 bases spanning the gap. The CDR3 sequence is 13 residues long. CDR3 sequence (DNA): TGCGCCAGCAGCCAAGTAACAAGAGAGACCCAGTACTTC. Protein: CASSQVTRETQYF.

This clonotype was recorded a few times. This chain links TRBV12-5 with TRBJ1-5; D call uncertain. The V end was cut by 3 bases, the J end by 2 bases, with 5 bases between. CDR1 LGHNT and CDR2 FRNRAP come from the germline V gene. The length of the CDR3 is 13 residues. CDR3 coding DNA: TGTGCTAGTGGTTTCGGGGGCAATCAGCCCCAGCATTTT. Protein sequence: CASGFGGNQPQHF.

This sequence joins TRBV20-1 and TRBJ2-7; 7 bases agree with TRBD2. The length of the CDR3 is 12 residues. Germline CDR1 is DFQATT and CDR2 is SNEGSKA (reference sequence). This CDR3 reads CSWAGETYEQYV. CDR3 DNA sequence: TGCAGCTGGGCGGGGGAAACCTACGAGCAGTACGTC.

The J gene is TRBJ1-1, the V gene TRBV3-1; the D gene is possibly TRBD1 (5 bases). Trimming cost V 4 bases and J 4 bases, with 13 bases left between them. CDR3 length: 14 amino acids. Per germline, CDR1 LGHDT and CDR2 YNNKEL (reference sequence). The CDR3 DNA reads TGTGCCAGCAGCCCGACCCCGGGGGTCACTGAAGCTTTCTTT. Encoded protein: CASSPTPGVTEAFF.

In its sample, this clonotype was seen many times. The rearrangement uses TRBV7-9 and TRBJ2-7; D call uncertain. The CDR3 has 14 residues. Germline CDR1 and CDR2: SEHNR and FQNEAQ (reference sequence). V gave up 5 bases and J gave up 3 bases, with 14 bases separating them. The CDR3 spells CASSPLAVHYEQYV. Written as DNA, the CDR3 is TGTGCCAGCAGCCCATTGGCAGTTCACTACGAGCAGTACGTC.

The CDR3: CASSPRGQGAFRTEAFF. The CDR3 DNA reads TGTGCCAGCTCACCCAGGGGACAGGGGGCGTTCCGGACTGAAGCTTTCTTT. The chain joins TRBV18 to TRBJ1-1; 12 bases fit TRBD1. This CDR3 region has 17 residues. Germline V gene data show CDR1 as KGHSH and CDR2 as LQKENI. After removal of 3 bases from V and 5 bases from J, the junction contained 10 bases not matched to a gene.

This clonotype was counted a few times. The rearrangement uses TRBV6-2 or TRBV6-3 and TRBJ1-5; D call uncertain. The V gene lost 0 bases and the J gene lost 7 bases, with 22 bases spanning the gap. Germline V lookup: CDR1 MNHEY, CDR2 SVGEGT. This CDR3 comprises 18 residues. The CDR3 DNA reads TGTGCCAGCAGTTACTCGAGTATGGAGTTTGGGAATGGACAGCCCCAGCATTTT. It translates to CASSYSSMEFGNGQPQHF.